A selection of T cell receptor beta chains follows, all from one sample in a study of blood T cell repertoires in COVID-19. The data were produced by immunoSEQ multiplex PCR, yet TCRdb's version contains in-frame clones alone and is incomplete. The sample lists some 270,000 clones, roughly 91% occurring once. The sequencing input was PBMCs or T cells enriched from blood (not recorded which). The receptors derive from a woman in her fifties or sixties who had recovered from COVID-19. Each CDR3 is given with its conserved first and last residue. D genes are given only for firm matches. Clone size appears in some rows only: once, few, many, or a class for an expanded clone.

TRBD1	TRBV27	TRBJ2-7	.	CASSLVGTAPYEQYF	TGTGCCAGCAGTTTAGTGGGGACAGCACCCTACGAGCAGTACTTC
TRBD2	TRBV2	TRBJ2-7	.	CASSEEAGGPYEQYF	TGTGCCAGCAGTGAAGAAGCGGGGGGGCCCTACGAGCAGTACTTC
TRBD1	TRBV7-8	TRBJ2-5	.	CASSLRDRALVETQYF	TGTGCCAGCAGCTTAAGAGACAGGGCCCTAGTTGAGACCCAGTACTTC
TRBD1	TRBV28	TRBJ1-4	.	CASSAPGGVPEKLFF	TGTGCCAGCAGTGCCCCAGGGGGCGTACCAGAAAAACTGTTTTTT
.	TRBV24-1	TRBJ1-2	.	CATSDYQNYGYTF	TGTGCCACCAGTGATTACCAGAACTATGGCTACACCTTC
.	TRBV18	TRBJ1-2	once	CASSPTAPGGYTF	TGTGCCAGCTCACCGACCGCTCCGGGTGGCTACACCTTC
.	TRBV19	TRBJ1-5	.	CASGPDGNQPQHF	TGTGCCAGTGGGCCCGACGGCAATCAGCCCCAGCATTTT
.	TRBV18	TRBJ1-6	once	CASSPPGSLSSPLHF	TGTGCCAGCTCACCACCGGGCAGTCTAAGCTCACCCCTCCACTTT
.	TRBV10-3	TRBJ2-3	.	CAISERDMGTDTQYF	TGTGCCATCAGTGAACGGGACATGGGCACAGATACGCAGTATTTT
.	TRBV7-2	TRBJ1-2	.	CASSLTWWSNYGYTF	TGTGCCAGCAGCTTAACTTGGTGGTCTAACTATGGCTACACCTTC
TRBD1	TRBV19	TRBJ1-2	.	CASRTGGSYGYTF	TGTGCCAGTAGAACAGGGGGCAGCTATGGCTACACCTTC
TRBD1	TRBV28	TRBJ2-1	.	CASRRGQFTYNEQFF	TGTGCCAGCAGACGGGGACAGTTCACCTACAATGAGCAGTTCTTC
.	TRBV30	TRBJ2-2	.	CAWSPLGELFF	TGTGCCTGGAGTCCCTTGGGGGAGCTGTTTTTT
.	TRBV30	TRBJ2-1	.	CAWTGSYNEQFF	TGTGCCTGGACGGGCTCCTACAATGAGCAGTTCTTC
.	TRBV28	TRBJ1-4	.	CASSLSTPREKLFF	TGTGCCAGCAGTTTATCGACACCGCGTGAAAAACTGTTTTTT
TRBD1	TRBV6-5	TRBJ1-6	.	CASSYGDRASPLHF	TGTGCCAGCAGTTATGGGGACAGGGCTTCACCCCTCCACTTT
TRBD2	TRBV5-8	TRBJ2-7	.	CASSLSGGMIEQYF	TGTGCCAGCAGCTTGTCCGGGGGGATGATAGAGCAGTACTTC
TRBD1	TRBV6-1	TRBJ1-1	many	CASSEDQGVLTEAFF	TGTGCCAGCAGTGAGGACCAGGGGGTATTGACTGAAGCTTTCTTT
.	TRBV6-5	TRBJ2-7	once	CASSYSSSSLGEQYF	TGTGCCAGCAGTTACTCTTCGAGCTCCCTAGGCGAGCAGTACTTC
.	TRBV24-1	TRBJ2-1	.	CATSDLPTGAYNEQFF	TGTGCCACCAGTGATTTGCCGACAGGAGCCTACAATGAGCAGTTCTTC
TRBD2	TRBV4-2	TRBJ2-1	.	CASSLWRTSGYNEQFF	TGTGCCAGCAGCCTCTGGCGGACTAGCGGATACAATGAGCAGTTCTTC
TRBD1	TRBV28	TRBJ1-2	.	CASSLSHRGQGHGYTF	TGTGCCAGCAGTCTTAGCCACAGGGGGCAGGGTCATGGCTACACCTTC
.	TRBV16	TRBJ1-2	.	CASSRGEQGGYTF	TGTGCCAGCAGCCGAGGCGAACAGGGCGGCTACACCTTC
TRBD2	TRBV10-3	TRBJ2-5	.	CAISLLAGGPETQYF	TGTGCCATCAGCCTTCTAGCGGGGGGGCCGGAGACCCAGTACTTC
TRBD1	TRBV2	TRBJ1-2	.	CASSLGQWGYTF	TGTGCCAGCAGTTTGGGACAGTGGGGCTACACCTTC